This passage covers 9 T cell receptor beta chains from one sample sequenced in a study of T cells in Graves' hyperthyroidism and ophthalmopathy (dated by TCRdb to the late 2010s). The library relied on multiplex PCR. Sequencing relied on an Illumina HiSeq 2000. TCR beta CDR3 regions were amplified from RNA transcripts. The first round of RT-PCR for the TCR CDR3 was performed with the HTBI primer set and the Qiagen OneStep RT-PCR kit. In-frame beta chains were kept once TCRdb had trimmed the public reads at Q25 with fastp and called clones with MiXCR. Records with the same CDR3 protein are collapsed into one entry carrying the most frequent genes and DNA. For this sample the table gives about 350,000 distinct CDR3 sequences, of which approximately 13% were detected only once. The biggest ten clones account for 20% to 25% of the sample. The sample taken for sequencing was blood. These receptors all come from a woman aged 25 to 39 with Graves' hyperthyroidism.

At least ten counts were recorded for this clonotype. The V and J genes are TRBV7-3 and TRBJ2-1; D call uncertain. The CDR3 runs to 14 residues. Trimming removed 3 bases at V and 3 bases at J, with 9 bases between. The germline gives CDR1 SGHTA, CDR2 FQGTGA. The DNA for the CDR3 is TGTGCCAGCAGCTTGGAATCCGGCTACAATGAGCAGTTCTTC. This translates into CASSLESGYNEQFF.

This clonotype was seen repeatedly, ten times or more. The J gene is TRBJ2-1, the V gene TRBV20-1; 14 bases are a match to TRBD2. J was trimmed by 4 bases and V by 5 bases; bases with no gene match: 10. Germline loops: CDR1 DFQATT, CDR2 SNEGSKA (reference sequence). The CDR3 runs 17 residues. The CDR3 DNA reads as TGCAGTGCTCCGGGACTAGCGGGGGAGGGGGTGTACAATGAGCAGTTCTTC. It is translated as CSAPGLAGEGVYNEQFF.

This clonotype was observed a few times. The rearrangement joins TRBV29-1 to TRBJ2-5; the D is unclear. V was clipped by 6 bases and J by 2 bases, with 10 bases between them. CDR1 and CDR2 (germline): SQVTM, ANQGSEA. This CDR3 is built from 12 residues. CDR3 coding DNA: TGCAGCGTCCCATCGGTTCAAGAGACCCAGTACTTC. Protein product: CSVPSVQETQYF.

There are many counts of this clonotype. The CDR3 DNA is TGCAGTGCGGAGAACGGGAGTAACGGGAGTTTCCCCTACGAGCAGTACTTC. Translated: CSAENGSNGSFPYEQYF. This chain joins TRBV20-1 and TRBJ2-7; possibly TRBD2 for D (6 bases). CDR1 is DFQATT and CDR2 is SNEGSKA in the germline V gene (reference sequence). This CDR3 comprises 17 residues. Trimming took 6 bases from V and 2 from J, leaving 26 bases between them.

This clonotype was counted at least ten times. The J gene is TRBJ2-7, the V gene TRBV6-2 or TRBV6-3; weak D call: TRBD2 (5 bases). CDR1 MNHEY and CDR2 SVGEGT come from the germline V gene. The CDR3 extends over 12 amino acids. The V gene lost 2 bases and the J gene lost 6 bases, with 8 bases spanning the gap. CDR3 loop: CASSYEGAEQYF. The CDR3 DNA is TGTGCCAGCAGTTACGAGGGCGCCGAGCAGTACTTC.

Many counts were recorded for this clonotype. This CDR3 is CASSPGLAGGPEQFF. DNA for the CDR3: TGCGCCAGCAGCCCGGGACTAGCGGGAGGCCCCGAGCAGTTCTTC. V is TRBV5-1 and J is TRBJ2-1; 15 bases are shared with TRBD2. After removal of 4 bases from V and 10 bases from J, the junction contained 6 bases not matched to a gene. CDR1 is SGHRS, CDR2 YFSETQ, per germline. The CDR3 is made up of 15 amino acids.

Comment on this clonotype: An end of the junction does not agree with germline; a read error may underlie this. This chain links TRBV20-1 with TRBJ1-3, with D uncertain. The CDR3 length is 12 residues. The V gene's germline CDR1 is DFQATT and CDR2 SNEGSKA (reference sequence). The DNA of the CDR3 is TGCAGTGCGCGGTACTCTGGAAACACCAGATATTTT. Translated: CSARYSGNTRYF.

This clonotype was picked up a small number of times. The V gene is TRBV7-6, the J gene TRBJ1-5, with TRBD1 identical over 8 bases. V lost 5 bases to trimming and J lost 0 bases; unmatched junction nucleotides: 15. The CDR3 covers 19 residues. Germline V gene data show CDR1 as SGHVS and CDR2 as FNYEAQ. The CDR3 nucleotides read TGTGCCAGCAGCCGCCACGGACAGGGAGAGGCGTATAGCAATCAGCCCCAGCATTTT. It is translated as CASSRHGQGEAYSNQPQHF.

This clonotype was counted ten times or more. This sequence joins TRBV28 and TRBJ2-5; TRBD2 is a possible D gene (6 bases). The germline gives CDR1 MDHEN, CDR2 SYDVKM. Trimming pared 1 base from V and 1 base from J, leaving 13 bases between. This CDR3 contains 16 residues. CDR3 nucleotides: TGTGCCAGCAGTTTATTGGGACTCGGCCTCCAAGAGACCCAGTACTTC. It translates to CASSLLGLGLQETQYF.